This TCR beta chain is from a study of T cells in Graves' hyperthyroidism and ophthalmopathy. Template material for amplifying TCR beta CDR3 regions consisted of RNA transcripts. HTBI primers were used for first-round RT-PCR of the TCR CDR3. TCRdb reprocessed the multiplex PCR reads with MiXCR, giving one entry per CDR3 protein. The sample has some 270,000 distinct CDR3 sequences; approximately 23% are singletons. The CDR3 spans 13 residues. The V gene's germline CDR1 is SGHNT and CDR2 YENEEA. V was trimmed by 2 bases and J by 6 bases, leaving 11 bases between them. The material sequenced was blood. This clonotype was sampled from a woman in her thirties or forties with Graves' ophthalmopathy. The rearrangement links TRBV11-3 to TRBJ2-7; D might be TRBD1 (5 bases). CDR3 DNA sequence: TGTGCCAGCAGCTTATGGCAGGGCGCCGAGCAGTACTTC. Translation gives CASSLWQGAEQYF.